Shown below are 8 T cell receptor beta chains from a single sample sequenced in a study of OX40 agonist ivuxolimab in advanced cancers. Produced via immunoSEQ multiplex PCR; TCRdb's table is partial and in-frame only. The sample yields 60,000 to 80,000 clones, 86% seen once. The material sequenced was CD4+ or CD8+ T cells sorted from blood, taken in a trial of the OX40 agonist ivuxolimab. The receptors originated from an adult with an advanced solid tumor such as melanoma, head and neck, liver or kidney cancer.

The chain combines TRBV6-1 with TRBJ2-7, with unresolved D. The CDR3 is 15 residues long. The V gene's germline CDR1 is MNHNS and CDR2 SASEGT. Trimming cost V 1 base and J 0 bases, with 10 bases left between them. In nucleotides, the CDR3 is TGTGCCAGCAGTGAAGGATCGGCAGTCTCCTACGAGCAGTACTTC. The encoded protein is CASSEGSAVSYEQYF.

The chain recombines TRBV27 with TRBJ1-5; possibly TRBD1 for D (5 bases). The CDR3 runs 13 residues. Per germline, CDR1 MNHEY and CDR2 SMNVEV (reference sequence). The CDR3 region has the DNA TGTACTACCTCGGGCAGGGAAGAGAAGCCCCAGCATTTT. It translates to CTTSGREEKPQHF.

CDR3 loop: CASRPPGTGEETQYF. DNA of the CDR3: TGTGCCAGCCGCCCCCCCGGGACAGGAGAAGAGACCCAGTACTTC. The chain employs TRBV11-3 and TRBJ2-5, with 8 bases identical to TRBD1. Germline V gene lookup returns CDR1 SGHNT and CDR2 YENEEA. The CDR3 length is 15 residues. The J segment lost 3 bases and the V segment lost 8 bases, leaving 11 bases of the junction unmatched.

The chain joins TRBV19 to TRBJ2-7, with 7 bases that match TRBD1. V shed 6 bases, J shed 0 bases, and the junction held 8 bases outside the gene matches. This CDR3 has 15 amino acids. Germline V CDR1 and CDR2: LNHDA, SQIVND (reference sequence). The CDR3 region is CASRGPGTASYEQYF. CDR3 in DNA: TGTGCCAGTAGAGGACCCGGGACAGCCTCCTACGAGCAGTACTTC.

The chain employs TRBV5-4 and TRBJ2-5; D is unclear. The CDR3 totals 14 residues. Germline values: CDR1 SGHNT, CDR2 YYREEE (reference sequence). V was clipped by 3 bases and J by 5 bases, with 14 bases between them. The CDR3 is CASSSSLPPETQYF. DNA for the CDR3: TGTGCCAGCAGCTCCTCCCTTCCGCCCGAGACCCAGTACTTC.

The genes are TRBV6-5 and TRBJ1-1; 7 bases are a match to TRBD1. Germline lookup yields CDR1 MNHEY and CDR2 SVGAGI. V was pared by 7 bases and J by 3 bases, with 8 bases of the junction left unmatched. The CDR3 totals 14 residues. The CDR3 DNA reads TGTGCCAGCACCCGACAGGGACGGGACACTGAAGCTTTCTTT. It encodes CASTRQGRDTEAFF.

This clone was seen a single time. The chain uses TRBV2 and TRBJ1-6; a weak D match, TRBD1 (6 bases). The CDR3 loop spans 13 amino acids. CDR1 is SNHLY, CDR2 FYNNEI, per germline. Between the trimmed V and J ends, which lost 4 bases and 7 bases, there was a span of 8 bases. The CDR3 DNA is TGTGCCAGCAGTGGAGGACAGAATTCACCCCTCCACTTT. Its protein product is CASSGGQNSPLHF. The entire variable domain, with the rest obtained from reference TRBV2 and TRBJ1-6, is as follows: EPEVTQTPSHQVTQMGQEVILRCVPISNHLYFYWYRQILGQKVEFLVSFYNNEISEKSEIFDDQFSVERPDGSNFTLKIRSTKLEDSAMYFCASSGGQNSPLHFGNGTRLTVT.

The V and J genes are TRBV12-5 and TRBJ1-3; no clear D. CDR3 length: 12 amino acids. Germline V gene lookup returns CDR1 LGHNT and CDR2 FRNRAP. DNA for the CDR3: TGTGCCGCTAGCCCCCCGGGAAACACCATATATTTT. Protein sequence: CAASPPGNTIYF.